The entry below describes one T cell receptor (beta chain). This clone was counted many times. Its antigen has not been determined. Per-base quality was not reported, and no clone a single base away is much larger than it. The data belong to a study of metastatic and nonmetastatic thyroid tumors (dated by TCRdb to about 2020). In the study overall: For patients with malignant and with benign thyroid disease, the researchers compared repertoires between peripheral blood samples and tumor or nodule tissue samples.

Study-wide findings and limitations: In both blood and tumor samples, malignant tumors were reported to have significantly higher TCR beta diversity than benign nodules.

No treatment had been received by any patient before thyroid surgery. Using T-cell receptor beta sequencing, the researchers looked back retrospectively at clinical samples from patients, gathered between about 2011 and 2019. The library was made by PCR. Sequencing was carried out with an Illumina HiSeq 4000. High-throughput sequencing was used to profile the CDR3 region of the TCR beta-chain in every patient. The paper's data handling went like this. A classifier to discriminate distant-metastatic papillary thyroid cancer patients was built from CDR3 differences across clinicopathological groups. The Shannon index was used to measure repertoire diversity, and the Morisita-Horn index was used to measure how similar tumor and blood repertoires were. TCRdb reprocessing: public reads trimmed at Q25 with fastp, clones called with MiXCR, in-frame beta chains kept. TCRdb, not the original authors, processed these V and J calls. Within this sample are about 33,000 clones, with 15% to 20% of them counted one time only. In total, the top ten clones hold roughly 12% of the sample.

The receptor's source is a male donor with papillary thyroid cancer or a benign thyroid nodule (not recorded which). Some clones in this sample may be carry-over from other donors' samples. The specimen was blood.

The CDR3 region has the sequence CASSTRQGSETQYF. The DNA reads TGTGCCAGCAGCACAAGACAGGGTTCAGAGACCCAGTACTTC. Recombination linked TRBV7-2 to TRBJ2-5, with 7 central nucleotides matching TRBD1. The junction shows trimming of 5 bases on V and 4 bases on J, and the gene matches do not reach 7 bases of it. Reading from cysteine to phenylalanine, the CDR3 counts 14 amino acids. Only the CDR3 part of the read is kept: 42 bases, read in frame from the first base. In the germline V gene, CDR1 corresponds to SGHTA and CDR2 to FQGNSA.